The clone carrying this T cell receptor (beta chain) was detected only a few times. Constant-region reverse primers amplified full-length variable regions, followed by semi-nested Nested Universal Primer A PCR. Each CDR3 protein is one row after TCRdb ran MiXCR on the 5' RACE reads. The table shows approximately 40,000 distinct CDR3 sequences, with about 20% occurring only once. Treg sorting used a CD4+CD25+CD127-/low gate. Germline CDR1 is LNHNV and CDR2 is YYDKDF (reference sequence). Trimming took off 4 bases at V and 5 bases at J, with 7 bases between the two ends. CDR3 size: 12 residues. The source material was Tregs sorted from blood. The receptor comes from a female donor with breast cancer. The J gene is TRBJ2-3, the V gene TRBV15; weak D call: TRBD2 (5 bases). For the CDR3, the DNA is TGTGCCACCAGCATTAGCGAAGATACGCAGTATTTT. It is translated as CATSISEDTQYF.